Here is one TCR beta chain with its context. Its recognized antigen is unknown. No much larger clone exists at a distance of one base, and base qualities are not known. The data are from a study of metastatic and nonmetastatic thyroid tumors (dated by TCRdb to 2020 to 2022). Regarding the complete study: The researchers compared repertoires between peripheral blood samples and tumor or nodule tissue samples from patients with malignant or benign thyroid disease.

On the study overall, not on this receptor specifically: In both blood and tumor samples, TCR beta diversity was reported to be significantly higher in malignant tumors than in benign nodules.

Libraries were built with PCR. Sequenced on an Illumina HiSeq 4000. High-throughput sequencing was used to profile the TCR beta-chain CDR3 region of every patient. The original pipeline was this. The researchers built a classifier to tell apart papillary thyroid cancer patients with distant metastasis, based on CDR3 differences among clinicopathological groups. The Shannon index was used to measure repertoire diversity, and the Morisita-Horn index was used to measure how similar tumor and blood repertoires were. TCRdb reworked the public reads: Q25 trimming with fastp, MiXCR clone assembly, productive beta chains retained. These V and J calls are TCRdb output, not the study's own analysis. This sample comprises tens of thousands of clones, about a quarter of them detected only once. The ten largest clones take up roughly 18% of the sample. None of the patients had been given any treatment before thyroid surgery. The study retrospectively analysed patient clinical samples collected from the early 2010s to the late 2010s using T-cell receptor beta sequencing.

The TCR comes from a male donor with papillary thyroid cancer or a benign thyroid nodule (not recorded which). Some clones in this sample may be carry-over from other donors' samples. Sequenced sample: blood.

The DNA sequence is as follows: TGCAGTGCTAGAGATCAGCTAGCTACAGATACGCAGTATTTT. Its protein reads: CSARDQLATDTQYF. The sequence links TRBV20-1 to TRBJ2-3; the best D guess is TRBD2, with 5 bases matching. The CDR1 and CDR2 encoded by the germline V gene (reference sequence) are DFQATT and SNEGSKA. From its cysteine to its phenylalanine, the CDR3 spans 14 amino acids. Only the CDR3 DNA is retained, 42 bases long and in frame from the first base. Trimming at the junction amounts to 0 bases on V and 3 bases on J, and the germline ends lie 10 bases apart.